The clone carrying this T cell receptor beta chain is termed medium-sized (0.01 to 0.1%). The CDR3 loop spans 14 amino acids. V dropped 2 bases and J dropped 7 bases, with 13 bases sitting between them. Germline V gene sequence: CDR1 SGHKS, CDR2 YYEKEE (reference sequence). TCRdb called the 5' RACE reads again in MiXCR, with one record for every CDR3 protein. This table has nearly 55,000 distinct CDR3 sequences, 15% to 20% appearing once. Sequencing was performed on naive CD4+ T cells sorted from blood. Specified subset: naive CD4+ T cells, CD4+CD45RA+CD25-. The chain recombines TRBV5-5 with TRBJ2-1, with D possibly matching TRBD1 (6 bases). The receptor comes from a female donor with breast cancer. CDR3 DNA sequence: TGTGCCAGCAGCTTCGGTCCCGGACAGAATGAGCAGTTCTTC. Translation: CASSFGPGQNEQFF.